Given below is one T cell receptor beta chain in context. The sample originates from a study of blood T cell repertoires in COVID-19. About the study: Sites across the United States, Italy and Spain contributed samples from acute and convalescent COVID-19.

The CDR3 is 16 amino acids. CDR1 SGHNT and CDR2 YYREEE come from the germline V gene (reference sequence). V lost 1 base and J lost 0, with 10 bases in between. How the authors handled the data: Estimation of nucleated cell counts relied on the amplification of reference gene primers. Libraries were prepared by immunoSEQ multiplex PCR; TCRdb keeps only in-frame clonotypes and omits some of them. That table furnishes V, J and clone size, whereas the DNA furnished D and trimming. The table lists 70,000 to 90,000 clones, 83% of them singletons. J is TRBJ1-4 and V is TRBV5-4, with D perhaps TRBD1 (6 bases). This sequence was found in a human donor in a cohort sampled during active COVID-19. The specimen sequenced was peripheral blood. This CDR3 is CASSLTTGSTNEKLFF. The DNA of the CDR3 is TGTGCCAGCAGCTTGACTACAGGGTCAACTAATGAAAAACTGTTTTTT.